This passage covers 32 T cell receptor beta chains from one sample sequenced in a study of T cell responses to AZD1222 COVID-19 vaccine. Sequenced by immunoSEQ multiplex PCR; TCRdb stores in-frame clones only, minus some. The table records roughly 160,000 clones, 90% of them present only once. Sequencing was performed on peripheral blood, taken on day 0 of AZD1222 vaccination. These TCRs come from an adult in good health.

As regards this clone: Other DNA variants within this sample encode the same CDR3. V usage is TRBV20-1 and J usage is TRBJ2-7; the D is unclear. Germline-derived CDR1 and CDR2 are DFQATT and SNEGSKA (reference sequence). Trimming removed 3 bases at V and 3 bases at J, with 3 bases between. The CDR3 has 10 amino acids. This chain's CDR3 is CSARSYEQYF. The CDR3 region has the DNA TGCAGTGCTAGGAGCTACGAGCAGTACTTC.

This chain joins TRBV3-1 (or the pseudogene TRBV3-2) and TRBJ2-7; 13 bases agree with TRBD2. After removal of 4 bases from V and 2 bases from J, the junction contained 2 bases not matched to a gene. From germline, CDR1 is LGHDT and CDR2 YNNKEL (reference sequence). The CDR3 runs to 15 residues. The CDR3 sequence is CASSPGLAGTYEQYF. CDR3 sequence (DNA): TGTGCCAGCAGCCCGGGACTAGCGGGAACCTACGAGCAGTACTTC.

This clone was detected once. V gene TRBV28 combines with J gene TRBJ2-7; D is perhaps TRBD2 (6 bases). CDR3 length: 13 residues. Germline CDR1 is MDHEN and CDR2 is SYDVKM. Trimming shortened V by 6 bases and J by 5 bases, and 14 bases separated the two germline ends. CDR3 DNA: TGTGCCAGCAGAGAGGGACTTAGCGACGAGCAGTACTTC. Translating it yields CASREGLSDEQYF.

This rearrangement joins TRBV6-4 to TRBJ1-5; no clear D gene. The CDR3 spans 13 residues. Trimming removed 4 bases at V and 3 bases at J, with 7 bases between. Germline assignment: CDR1 MRHNA and CDR2 SNTAGT. The CDR3 protein is CASSAQLNQPQHF. In nucleotides, the CDR3 is TGTGCCAGCAGTGCACAACTCAATCAGCCCCAGCATTTT.

J is TRBJ2-7 and V is TRBV6-5; 9 bases line up with TRBD2. Germline V gives CDR1 MNHEY, CDR2 SVGAGI. CDR3 length equals 15 residues. After removal of 4 bases from V and 2 bases from J, the junction contained 6 bases not matched to a gene. DNA of the CDR3: TGTGCCAGCAGTTCAGGTCTAGCGGGACCCTACGAGCAGTACTTC. It encodes CASSSGLAGPYEQYF.

J is TRBJ2-7 and V is TRBV30; 7 nucleotides agree with TRBD2. The junction had 3 bases not matched to a gene; V was cut back by 0 bases and J by 1 base. Germline CDR1 GTSNPN, CDR2 SVGIG (reference sequence). The CDR3 is 14 residues long. CDR3: CAWSVRRESYEQYF. CDR3 in DNA: TGTGCCTGGAGTGTGCGGCGGGAGTCCTACGAGCAGTACTTC.

J is TRBJ1-5 and V is TRBV4-1; possible D gene TRBD1, 5 bases. The CDR3 extends over 13 amino acids. The V gene lost 1 base and the J gene lost 8 bases, with 9 bases spanning the gap. Per germline, CDR1 MGHRA and CDR2 YSYEKL. The DNA of the CDR3 is TGCGCCAGCAGCCAAGGCGAGGGGAAGCCCCAGCATTTT. Residues: CASSQGEGKPQHF.

The chain has TRBV6-5 and TRBJ2-1, with D tentatively TRBD2 (5 bases). CDR3 size: 14 residues. Germline CDR1 reads MNHEY; CDR2 reads SVGAGI. The V gene lost 4 bases and the J gene lost 6 bases, with 13 bases spanning the gap. CDR3 loop: CASSSTLSGNEQFF. CDR3 bases: TGTGCCAGCAGTTCCACTCTAAGCGGCAATGAGCAGTTCTTC.

This clone showed up just once. The chain couples TRBV7-2 to TRBJ2-5; TRBD2 matches at 8 bases. V gave up 4 bases and J gave up 4 bases; unmatched junction bases: 8. The CDR3 consists of 15 residues. Germline CDR1 is SGHTA and CDR2 is FQGNSA. The CDR3 sequence: CASSSGLGVRETQYF. The CDR3 DNA follows: TGTGCCAGCAGCTCGGGACTAGGAGTGCGAGAGACCCAGTACTTC.

The rearrangement uses TRBV28 and TRBJ1-1, with D uncertain. This CDR3 contains 14 residues. Trimming took off 3 bases at V and 1 base at J, with 9 bases between the two ends. Germline loops: CDR1 MDHEN, CDR2 SYDVKM. The CDR3 is CASSLISRNTEAFF. The CDR3 DNA is TGTGCCAGCAGTTTGATATCCCGGAACACTGAAGCTTTCTTT.

This sequence joins TRBV24-1 and TRBJ1-3; D is uncertain. Germline CDR1 reads KGHDR; CDR2 reads SFDVKD. The CDR3 covers 11 residues. V was trimmed by 6 bases and J by 2 bases, leaving 1 base between them. The CDR3 DNA reads as TGTGCCACCAGTACTGGAAACACCATATATTTT. Translating gives CATSTGNTIYF.

V is TRBV28 and J is TRBJ2-3, with a possible D match to TRBD2 (6 bases). CDR1 is MDHEN, CDR2 SYDVKM, per germline. Trimming shortened V by 6 bases and J by 4 bases, and 23 bases separated the two germline ends. The CDR3 covers 17 residues. The CDR3 DNA reads TGTGCCAGCAGCCAATCTACCTTAGGAGGAGGGGCAGATACGCAGTATTTT. It yields the protein CASSQSTLGGGADTQYF.

The chain carries TRBV10-2 and TRBJ2-3; D unclear. V lost 2 bases to trimming and J lost 7 bases, with 13 bases between them. This CDR3 spans 14 amino acids. Germline lookup yields CDR1 WSHSY and CDR2 SAAADI. In DNA form, the CDR3 reads TGCGCCAGCAGTGAGGGACCCGAACCCAATACGCAGTATTTT. This sequence encodes CASSEGPEPNTQYF.

This chain links TRBV28 with TRBJ1-1; weak D call: TRBD1 (5 bases). V gave up 7 bases and J gave up 4 bases, with 19 bases separating them. The CDR3 extends over 15 amino acids. Germline CDR1 MDHEN, CDR2 SYDVKM. CDR3 protein: CASTSRGRLLTEAFF. CDR3 DNA sequence: TGTGCCAGCACCTCAAGGGGCAGGTTACTCACTGAAGCTTTCTTT.

The chain uses TRBV27 and TRBJ2-1; the D is unclear. The V gene's germline CDR1 is MNHEY and CDR2 SMNVEV (reference sequence). V dropped 3 bases and J dropped 0 bases, with 3 bases sitting between them. CDR3 length equals 13 residues. This CDR3 reads CASSFSSYNEQFF. CDR3 coding DNA: TGTGCCAGCAGTTTCAGCTCCTACAATGAGCAGTTCTTC.

This chain uses TRBV5-1 with TRBJ2-5; 14 nucleotides line up with TRBD2. The CDR3 contains 19 residues. V trimming: 4 bases; J trimming: 1 base; junction bases outside the gene matches: 12. Germline CDR1 reads SGHRS; CDR2 reads YFSETQ. CDR3 in DNA: TGCGCCAGCAGCCAAACTCCGGGACTAGCGGGGGATTTCCAAGAGACCCAGTACTTC. Protein sequence: CASSQTPGLAGDFQETQYF.

The chain uses TRBV11-2 and TRBJ2-1, with 7 positions matching TRBD2. V gave up 4 bases and J gave up 5 bases; unmatched junction bases: 2. In germline, CDR1 is SGHAT, CDR2 FQNNGV. This CDR3 comprises 13 residues. The CDR3 sequence is CASSSLANNEQFF. The DNA of the CDR3 is TGTGCCAGCAGCTCACTAGCGAACAATGAGCAGTTCTTC.

This clone appeared once. The gene calls are TRBV28 and TRBJ1-1, with unresolved D. Germline lookup yields CDR1 MDHEN and CDR2 SYDVKM. Trimming stripped 4 bases from V and 10 bases from J, with 13 bases between. This CDR3 is built from 12 residues. The CDR3 nucleotides read TGTGCCAGCAGTTCGGGCCCAGTGGGAGCTTTCTTT. Protein: CASSSGPVGAFF.

The gene calls are TRBV3-1 (or the pseudogene TRBV3-2) and TRBJ1-5; no clear D. The germline gives CDR1 LGHDT, CDR2 YNNKEL (reference sequence). V shed 2 bases and J shed 2 bases, with 13 bases lying between them. CDR3 length: 16 amino acids. In nucleotides, the CDR3 is TGTGCCAGCAGCCAATCCTCGGCGCCCCGCAATCAGCCCCAGCATTTT. It is translated as CASSQSSAPRNQPQHF.

The chain has TRBV6-1 and TRBJ2-7; weak D call: TRBD2 (7 bases). Trimming pared 0 bases from V and 5 bases from J, leaving 17 bases between. CDR1 and CDR2 from the germline V gene are MNHNS and SASEGT. The CDR3 length is 16 residues. CDR3 region: CASSEAGRGLFDEQYF. For the CDR3, the DNA is TGTGCCAGCAGTGAAGCGGGGCGGGGGCTCTTCGACGAGCAGTACTTC.

The chain has TRBV18 and TRBJ1-1, with 8 nucleotides matching TRBD1. CDR3 length equals 15 residues. Losses at the gene ends were 6 bases for V and 0 bases for J; bases not matched to a gene: 6. From germline, CDR1 is KGHSH and CDR2 LQKENI. The DNA for the CDR3 is TGTGCCAGCTCCCCCTGGGACAGGATGAACACTGAAGCTTTCTTT. It specifies CASSPWDRMNTEAFF.

The chain has TRBV6-1 and TRBJ1-5; no definite D call. V was clipped by 3 bases and J by 0 bases, with 6 bases between them. Germline values: CDR1 MNHNS, CDR2 SASEGT. This CDR3 is 14 amino acids long. CDR3 sequence (DNA): TGTGCCAGCAGTGATAAAAGTAGCAATCAGCCCCAGCATTTT. Translation: CASSDKSSNQPQHF.

The rearrangement joins TRBV27 to TRBJ2-2; D remains unclear. V was clipped by 4 bases and J by 8 bases, with 8 bases between them. This CDR3 has 12 amino acids. The germline CDR1 and CDR2 sequences are MNHEY and SMNVEV (reference sequence). CDR3 in amino acids: CASSSMRGELFF. Here the CDR3 DNA reads TGTGCCAGCAGTTCAATGAGGGGGGAGCTGTTTTTT.

The sample holds one count of this clone. The chain combines TRBV28 with TRBJ1-4; the D is unclear. The V end lost 5 bases, the J end lost 4 bases, and 8 bases lay between the germline ends. CDR3 length: 13 residues. Germline V gene data show CDR1 as MDHEN and CDR2 as SYDVKM. In DNA form, the CDR3 reads TGTGCCAGCAGTACGGTCTATAATGAAAAACTGTTTTTT. Amino acid sequence: CASSTVYNEKLFF.

This chain joins TRBV12-5 and TRBJ2-5; TRBD2 aligns across 10 bases. CDR1 and CDR2 (germline): LGHNT, FRNRAP. This CDR3 has 16 residues. V lost 1 base, J lost 4 bases, and 6 bases stayed unmatched. The CDR3 protein is CASGLGERGGTETQYF. In DNA, the CDR3 is TGTGCTAGTGGTTTGGGAGAGCGGGGGGGCACAGAGACCCAGTACTTC.

V and J are TRBV28 and TRBJ2-2; 8 nucleotides line up with TRBD1. J gave up 3 bases and V 7 bases, and 4 bases lay outside the gene matches. CDR1 and CDR2 from the germline V gene are MDHEN and SYDVKM. CDR3 length: 14 residues. CDR3 coding DNA: TGTGCCAGCACCGAGACAGGGGACACCGGGGAGCTGTTTTTT. It specifies CASTETGDTGELFF.

This sequence joins TRBV24-1 and TRBJ2-1; D gene unclear. The CDR3 spans 15 residues. V lost 3 bases and J lost 2, with 10 bases in between. Germline loops: CDR1 KGHDR, CDR2 SFDVKD. In nucleotides, the CDR3 is TGTGCCACCAGTGATATGGACGAGACCTACAATGAGCAGTTCTTC. Its protein product is CATSDMDETYNEQFF.

For the CDR3, the DNA is TGTGCCAGCAGAACCAGCGCGGGGGAGAGAGCCAAAAACATTCAGTACTTC. Translated, it gives CASRTSAGERAKNIQYF. The V gene is TRBV27, the J gene TRBJ2-4, with TRBD2 identical over 7 bases. This CDR3 region has 17 residues. The J segment lost 0 bases and the V segment lost 6 bases, leaving 11 bases of the junction unmatched. Germline lookup yields CDR1 MNHEY and CDR2 SMNVEV (reference sequence).

J is TRBJ1-6 and V is TRBV28, with TRBD1 matching 8 bases. CDR1 is MDHEN and CDR2 is SYDVKM in the germline V gene. The CDR3 runs 15 residues. J gave up 5 bases and V 2 bases, and 2 bases lay outside the gene matches. The chain's CDR3 is CASSLVDRDNSPLHF. CDR3 bases: TGTGCCAGCAGTTTAGTGGACAGGGATAATTCACCCCTCCACTTT.

The chain uses TRBV10-3 and TRBJ1-1, with D perhaps matching TRBD1 (5 bases). Germline V gives CDR1 ENHRY, CDR2 SYGVKD. Trimming left V 7 bases short and J 0 bases short, with 12 bases between. The length of the CDR3 is 14 residues. Here the CDR3 reads CAITTQEMNTEAFF. DNA for the CDR3: TGTGCCATCACTACACAGGAAATGAACACTGAAGCTTTCTTT.

This chain links TRBV10-1 with TRBJ2-1; 15 positions agree with TRBD2. The CDR3 has 15 residues. CDR1 and CDR2 (germline): WNHNN, SYGVQD (reference sequence). Germline trimming cut 5 bases from V and 8 bases from J; bases unmatched to any gene: 4. This CDR3 is CASSRTSGGADEQFF. Here the CDR3 DNA reads TGCGCCAGCAGTCGGACTAGCGGGGGGGCGGATGAGCAGTTCTTC.

In its sample, this clone was seen a few times. This chain joins TRBV6-5 and TRBJ2-1; D call uncertain. This CDR3 contains 15 residues. Germline V gene lookup returns CDR1 MNHEY and CDR2 SVGAGI. The V end was cut by 4 bases, the J end by 2 bases, with 12 bases between. The CDR3 sequence is CASSSQRWAYNEQFF. For the CDR3, the DNA is TGTGCCAGCAGTTCCCAGAGATGGGCCTACAATGAGCAGTTCTTC.